What follows are 28 T cell receptor beta chains derived from one specimen sequenced in a study of control samples from healthy donors and cancer patients. Method: immunoSEQ multiplex PCR; TCRdb's copy keeps in-frame clones and lacks some. The sample holds 70,000 to 85,000 clones, 70% to 85% seen once. The sample consisted of PBMCs. All receptors derive from a man between 60 and 75 years old with head and neck cancer.

The chain combines TRBV2 with TRBJ1-1, with D maybe TRBD1 (5 bases). Deletions cut 6 bases from V and 8 bases from J, with 10 bases between. Looked up from germline, CDR1 is SNHLY and CDR2 is FYNNEI. This CDR3 region has 11 residues. CDR3 bases: TGTGCCAGCAGCCTCGACAGAGAAGCTTTCTTT. This codes for CASSLDREAFF.

V usage is TRBV5-1 and J usage is TRBJ1-4; no firm D call. This CDR3 spans 13 amino acids. The V gene lost 4 bases and the J gene lost 3 bases, with 7 bases spanning the gap. Germline-derived CDR1 and CDR2 are SGHRS and YFSETQ. CDR3 nucleotides: TGCGCCAGCAGCCTGGCCCCTAATGAAAAACTGTTTTTT. This gives the protein CASSLAPNEKLFF.

The chain carries TRBV12-5 and TRBJ1-1, with TRBD1 identical over 7 bases. In germline, CDR1 is LGHNT, CDR2 FRNRAP. J gave up 11 bases and V 0 bases, and 9 bases lay outside the gene matches. CDR3 size: 14 residues. The CDR3 DNA sequence: TGTGCTAGTGGTTTGGTCTTTGCGGGACAGTATGCTTTCTTT. Its protein product is CASGLVFAGQYAFF.

This clone is a singleton in its sample. The chain carries TRBV7-2 and TRBJ2-4, with unresolved D. The germline CDR1 and CDR2 sequences are SGHTA and FQGNSA. The CDR3 covers 13 residues. V lost 1 base to trimming and J lost 10 bases, with 11 bases between them. The CDR3 region is CASSLGASWIQYF. The CDR3 coding sequence is TGTGCCAGCAGCTTAGGGGCCAGTTGGATTCAGTACTTC.

This chain connects TRBV10-3 to TRBJ1-6, with 10 bases fitting TRBD1. Germline CDR1 ENHRY, CDR2 SYGVKD. The CDR3 length is 13 residues. Trimming took 9 bases from V and 7 from J; bases not matched to a gene: 3. The CDR3, as DNA: TGTGCCATTAGGGGACAGGGGAATTCACCCCTCCACTTT. It is translated as CAIRGQGNSPLHF.

The J gene is TRBJ2-7, the V gene TRBV27; the match to TRBD2 covers 7 bases. The CDR3 is 13 residues long. Germline CDR1 MNHEY, CDR2 SMNVEV (reference sequence). V shed 3 bases, J shed 9 bases, and the junction held 8 bases outside the gene matches. The CDR3 DNA reads as TGTGCCAGCAGTTTGTTGGGGGGGGTGGCGCAGTACTTC. This translates into CASSLLGGVAQYF.

For the CDR3, the DNA is TGCGCCATCCAAAATTCAGGGGCGGGGGCCACAGATACGCAGTATTTT. It translates to CAIQNSGAGATDTQYF. This chain joins TRBV10-2 and TRBJ2-3, with D perhaps matching TRBD2 (7 bases). The CDR3 extends over 16 amino acids. CDR1 and CDR2 (germline): WSHSY, SAAADI. Trimming took off 10 bases at V and 2 bases at J, with 22 bases between the two ends.

This clone was counted a single time. The rearrangement links TRBV30 to TRBJ1-1; no clear D. From germline, CDR1 is GTSNPN and CDR2 SVGIG (reference sequence). V was trimmed by 0 bases and J by 1 base, leaving 6 bases between them. This CDR3 contains 13 residues. The CDR3 loop is CAWSVTENTEAFF. CDR3 sequence (DNA): TGTGCCTGGAGTGTAACAGAGAACACTGAAGCTTTCTTT.

The chain carries TRBV3-1 (or the pseudogene TRBV3-2) and TRBJ1-4; D is unclear. CDR1 is LGHDT, CDR2 YNNKEL, per germline (reference sequence). V was trimmed by 4 bases and J by 1 base, leaving 7 bases between them. The CDR3 is made up of 14 amino acids. In DNA, the CDR3 is TGTGCCAGCAGCCGACAACTAACTAATGAAAAACTGTTTTTT. Its translation is CASSRQLTNEKLFF.

V is TRBV19 and J is TRBJ2-1; D might be TRBD1 or TRBD2, each matching 6 bases. Germline values: CDR1 LNHDA, CDR2 SQIVND (reference sequence). Trimming stripped 7 bases from V and 6 bases from J, with 13 bases between. The CDR3 sequence is 13 residues long. The DNA of the CDR3 is TGTGCCAGTACCTCCAAGGGGGGCAATGAGCAGTTCTTC. Translated: CASTSKGGNEQFF.

This chain joins TRBV29-1 and TRBJ1-2; D is possibly TRBD1 (5 bases). V shed 0 bases and J shed 5 bases, with 25 bases lying between them. This CDR3 comprises 18 residues. Germline V CDR1 and CDR2: SQVTM, ANQGSEA. The CDR3 nucleotides read TGCAGCGTTGAAGATGGGGGGATTCAGGTGGTATATGGGTATGGCTACACCTTC. Translating it yields CSVEDGGIQVVYGYGYTF.

J is TRBJ2-1 and V is TRBV24-1; TRBD2 might be the D (5 bases). Trimming cost V 1 base and J 6 bases, with 6 bases left between them. CDR3 length: 13 amino acids. CDR1 and CDR2 from the germline V gene are KGHDR and SFDVKD. The CDR3 coding sequence is TGTGCCACCAGTGATTTCGGGGTCAATGAGCAGTTCTTC. Translating it yields CATSDFGVNEQFF.

The V gene is TRBV3-1 (or the pseudogene TRBV3-2), the J gene TRBJ2-1, with 11 bases aligning to TRBD2. V shed 5 bases and J 8 bases; nucleotides not matched to a gene: 14. This CDR3 region has 17 residues. Germline V CDR1 and CDR2: LGHDT, YNNKEL (reference sequence). The DNA of the CDR3 is TGTGCCAGCAGCGGAATTAATAGCGGGAGGGCCGACCATGAGCAGTTCTTC. Encoded protein: CASSGINSGRADHEQFF.

V and J are TRBV12-5 and TRBJ2-5, with D hard to call. Germline CDR1 reads LGHNT; CDR2 reads FRNRAP. The CDR3 length is 15 residues. The ends were cut back, 0 bases at V and 1 base at J, with 9 bases in the middle. The chain's CDR3 is CASGLVRQTQETQYF. The CDR3 DNA reads as TGTGCTAGTGGTTTGGTACGTCAGACCCAAGAGACCCAGTACTTC.

At least ten counts were recorded for this clone. The chain joins TRBV30 to TRBJ1-6; D gene uncertain. Trimming left V 2 bases short and J 0 bases short, with 5 bases between. The CDR3 spans 14 residues. Germline V CDR1 and CDR2: GTSNPN, SVGIG (reference sequence). CDR3 protein: CAWSPSSYNSPLHF. As DNA, the CDR3 is TGTGCCTGGAGTCCCAGCTCCTATAATTCACCCCTCCACTTT. The full variable domain, with the rest looked up from reference TRBV30 and TRBJ1-6, is SQTIHQWPATLVQPVGSPLSLECTVEGTSNPNLYWYRQAAGRGLQLLFYSVGIGQISSEVPQNLSASRPQDRQFILSSKKLLLSDSGFYLCAWSPSSYNSPLHFGNGTRLTVT.

The J gene is TRBJ1-6, the V gene TRBV10-3; weak D call: TRBD1 (5 bases). Germline V gene lookup returns CDR1 ENHRY and CDR2 SYGVKD. V was pared by 6 bases and J by 7 bases, with 19 bases between. The CDR3 length is 16 residues. The DNA of the CDR3 is TGTGCCATCAGGGACTCCGGGGGTCCTCACAATTCACCCCTCCACTTT. It specifies CAIRDSGGPHNSPLHF.

This rearrangement joins TRBV5-1 to TRBJ2-7; 7 nucleotides align to TRBD1. The CDR3 contains 14 residues. Germline CDR1 and CDR2: SGHRS and YFSETQ. The J segment lost 0 bases and the V segment lost 3 bases, leaving 3 bases of the junction unmatched. DNA for the CDR3: TGCGCCAGCAGCTGGGGACAGAGCTCCTACGAGCAGTACTTC. Translated, it gives CASSWGQSSYEQYF.

Remarks on this clone: The same CDR3 is also encoded by other DNA sequences in this sample. This chain links TRBV7-9 with TRBJ2-5; perhaps TRBD2 as D (5 bases). The CDR3 totals 14 residues. Germline V CDR1 and CDR2: SEHNR, FQNEAQ (reference sequence). V gave up 0 bases and J gave up 5 bases, with 10 bases separating them. CDR3 residues: CASSLAGRGETQYF. CDR3 DNA sequence: TGTGCCAGCAGCTTAGCTGGGCGCGGGGAGACCCAGTACTTC.

The J gene is TRBJ2-5, the V gene TRBV18; TRBD2 agrees at 12 bases. The junction had 10 bases not matched to a gene; V was cut back by 4 bases and J by 1 base. The CDR3 covers 18 residues. The germline gives CDR1 KGHSH, CDR2 LQKENI. The CDR3 region has the DNA TGTGCCAGCTCACTTATTGTTGGACTAGCGGGGACCCAAGAGACCCAGTACTTC. This gives the protein CASSLIVGLAGTQETQYF. Filled out from reference TRBV18 and TRBJ2-5, the complete variable domain reads NAGVMQNPRHLVRRRGQEARLRCSPMKGHSHVYWYRQLPEEGLKFMVYLQKENIIDESGMPKERFSAEFPKEGPSILRIQQVVRGDSAAYFCASSLIVGLAGTQETQYFGPGTRLLVL.

The genes are TRBV6-1 and TRBJ1-5; D not certain. The CDR3 loop spans 15 amino acids. Looked up from germline, CDR1 is MNHNS and CDR2 is SASEGT. The V end was cut by 2 bases, the J end by 0 bases, with 8 bases between. CDR3 in DNA: TGTGCCAGCAGTGAATCCGGCTATAGCAATCAGCCCCAGCATTTT. It specifies CASSESGYSNQPQHF.

The chain has TRBV5-8 and TRBJ1-1; weak D call: TRBD1 (6 bases). V was clipped by 7 bases and J by 0 bases, with 13 bases between them. This CDR3 is 14 amino acids long. Per germline, CDR1 SGHTS and CDR2 YDEGEE. CDR3 bases: TGTGCCAGCGGGGGCCTGGGGTTGAACACTGAAGCTTTCTTT. Its protein product is CASGGLGLNTEAFF.

V is TRBV3-1 (or the pseudogene TRBV3-2) and J is TRBJ2-2, with TRBD1 identical over 8 bases. CDR3 length equals 15 residues. The V segment lost 1 base and the J segment 8 bases; nucleotides outside the gene matches: 6. Germline V lookup: CDR1 LGHDT, CDR2 YNNKEL (reference sequence). CDR3 coding DNA: TGTGCCAGCAGCCAAGGGGACAGGATCCCGGGGGAGCTGTTTTTT. Protein product: CASSQGDRIPGELFF.

This rearrangement joins TRBV19 to TRBJ2-3, with a possible D match to TRBD1 (5 bases). Germline loops: CDR1 LNHDA, CDR2 SQIVND (reference sequence). Deletions cut 7 bases from V and 1 base from J, with 9 bases between. The length of the CDR3 is 13 residues. In DNA form, the CDR3 reads TGTGCCAGTATGGCACAGGGCACAGATACGCAGTATTTT. This codes for CASMAQGTDTQYF.

The rearrangement links TRBV15 to TRBJ2-5; 14 positions agree with TRBD2. The J segment lost 3 bases and the V segment lost 1 base, leaving 19 bases of the junction unmatched. This CDR3 comprises 22 residues. Germline loops: CDR1 LNHNV, CDR2 YYDKDF (reference sequence). This CDR3 reads CATSRGRGGTSGRWVGEETQYF. The DNA of the CDR3 is TGTGCCACCAGCAGAGGTCGGGGGGGGACTAGCGGGAGATGGGTTGGTGAAGAGACCCAGTACTTC. The entire variable domain, with the rest obtained from reference TRBV15 and TRBJ2-5, is as follows: DAMVIQNPRYQVTQFGKPVTLSCSQTLNHNVMYWYQQKSSQAPKLLFHYYDKDFNNEADTPDNFQSRRPNTSFCFLDIRSPGLGDTAMYLCATSRGRGGTSGRWVGEETQYFGPGTRLLVL.

This rearrangement joins TRBV30 to TRBJ2-2; 11 nucleotides agree with TRBD1. V lost 5 bases and J lost 7; bases outside the gene matches: 3. CDR3 length equals 13 residues. The V gene's germline CDR1 is GTSNPN and CDR2 SVGIG (reference sequence). The chain's CDR3 is CAWGQGAHGELFF. DNA of the CDR3: TGTGCCTGGGGACAGGGGGCGCACGGGGAGCTGTTTTTT. Filled out from reference TRBV30 and TRBJ2-2, the complete variable domain reads SQTIHQWPATLVQPVGSPLSLECTVEGTSNPNLYWYRQAAGRGLQLLFYSVGIGQISSEVPQNLSASRPQDRQFILSSKKLLLSDSGFYLCAWGQGAHGELFFGEGSRLTVL.

The DNA of the CDR3 is TGTGCCAGCAGCCCAGGGTCCCCAGACACCGGGGAGCTGTTTTTT. The encoded protein is CASSPGSPDTGELFF. The chain links TRBV7-9 to TRBJ2-2; maybe TRBD1 (5 bases). The V and J ends lost 5 bases and 3 bases respectively, with 13 bases between them. CDR1 and CDR2 from the germline V gene are SEHNR and FQNEAQ (reference sequence). The CDR3 spans 15 residues.

This chain uses TRBV12-3 or TRBV12-4 with TRBJ2-5; either TRBD1 or TRBD2 may fit D (6 bases each). The CDR3 sequence is 13 residues long. The V and J ends lost 4 bases and 5 bases respectively, with 11 bases between them. CDR3 sequence reads: CASSSRDMETQYF. DNA for the CDR3: TGTGCCAGCAGTTCGCGGGACATGGAGACCCAGTACTTC.

This chain connects TRBV28 to TRBJ1-4; D is uncertain. Trimming took off 3 bases at V and 0 bases at J, with 5 bases between the two ends. Germline CDR1 is MDHEN and CDR2 is SYDVKM. The CDR3 totals 14 residues. CDR3 residues: CASSFSATNEKLFF. The DNA for the CDR3 is TGTGCCAGCAGTTTCAGTGCAACTAATGAAAAACTGTTTTTT. Using reference TRBV28 and TRBJ1-4 for the parts outside the CDR3, the full variable domain is DVKVTQSSRYLVKRTGEKVFLECVQDMDHENMFWYRQDPGLGLRLIYFSYDVKMKEKGDIPEGYSVSREKKERFSLILESASTNQTSMYLCASSFSATNEKLFFGSGTQLSVL.